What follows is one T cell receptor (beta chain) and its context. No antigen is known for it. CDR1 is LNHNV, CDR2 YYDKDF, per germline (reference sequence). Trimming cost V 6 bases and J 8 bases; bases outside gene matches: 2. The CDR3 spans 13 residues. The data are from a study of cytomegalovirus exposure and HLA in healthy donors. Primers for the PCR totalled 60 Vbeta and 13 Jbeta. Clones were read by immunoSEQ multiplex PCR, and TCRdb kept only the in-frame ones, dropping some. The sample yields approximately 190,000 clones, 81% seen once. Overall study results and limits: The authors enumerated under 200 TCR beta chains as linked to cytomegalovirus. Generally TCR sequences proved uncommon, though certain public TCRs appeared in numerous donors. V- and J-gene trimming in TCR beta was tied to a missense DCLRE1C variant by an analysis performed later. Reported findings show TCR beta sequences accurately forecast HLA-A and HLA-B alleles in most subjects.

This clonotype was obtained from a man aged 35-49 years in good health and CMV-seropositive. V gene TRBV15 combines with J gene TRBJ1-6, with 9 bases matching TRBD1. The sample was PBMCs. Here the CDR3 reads CATSWDRDSPLHF. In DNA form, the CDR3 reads TGTGCCACCAGTTGGGACAGGGATTCACCCCTCCACTTT.